A selection of T cell receptor beta chains follows, all from one sample in a study of T cells after yellow fever vaccination. Via MiXCR, TCRdb re-called the 5' RACE reads, giving one row per CDR3 protein. The repertoire has about 350,000 distinct CDR3 sequences, about 8.3% of them found once; the top ten carry 17%. Sequenced here: PBMCs, sampled approximately 47 days after the first yellow fever vaccination. These receptors came from a man aged 18-30 years who received the YFV17D yellow fever vaccine. Both conserved end residues are part of each CDR3. A D gene is named only where the DNA matches it firmly. Clone size is stated in some rows and not others, as once, few, many or a class when expanded.

abundance,v_gene,d_gene,j_gene,CDR3aa,CDR3nt
NA,TRBV6-5,NA,TRBJ2-1,CASSYSGGPRNEQFF,TGTGCCAGCAGTTACTCGGGGGGGCCGAGGAATGAGCAGTTCTTC
few,TRBV4-3,TRBD2,TRBJ2-3,CASSQDGTSGGADTQYF,TGCGCCAGCAGCCAAGACGGGACTAGCGGGGGGGCAGATACGCAGTATTTT
few,TRBV7-6,NA,TRBJ2-5,CASSFFGGQETQYF,TGTGCCAGCAGCTTTTTCGGGGGACAAGAGACCCAGTACTTC
NA,TRBV7-2,NA,TRBJ2-3,CASSWDLGGNTDTQYF,TGTGCCAGCAGCTGGGATTTGGGAGGAAACACAGATACGCAGTATTTT
few,TRBV5-1,NA,TRBJ1-5,CASSREGSGQPQHF,TGCGCCAGCAGCCGTGAAGGGTCAGGCCAGCCCCAGCATTTT
NA,TRBV5-1,TRBD1,TRBJ2-5,CASSVTGTGEETQYF,TGCGCCAGCAGCGTGACCGGGACAGGGGAAGAGACCCAGTACTTC
few,TRBV7-2,NA,TRBJ2-1,CASSHAVTRAYNEQFF,TGTGCCAGCAGCCATGCGGTGACCAGGGCCTACAATGAGCAGTTCTTC
few,TRBV10-3,TRBD2,TRBJ2-1,CAISENLAGSYNEQFF,TGTGCCATCAGTGAGAATCTAGCGGGGTCCTACAATGAGCAGTTCTTC
NA,TRBV30,TRBD2,TRBJ2-5,CAWTKRGGQETQYF,TGTGCCTGGACGAAACGGGGGGGGCAAGAGACCCAGTACTTC
few,TRBV7-3,NA,TRBJ2-1,CASSPWGESPYNEQFF,TGTGCCAGCAGCCCTTGGGGCGAGTCCCCCTACAATGAGCAGTTCTTC
NA,TRBV3-1,TRBD2,TRBJ2-7,CASSPSGGDQYEQYF,TGTGCCAGCAGTCCTAGCGGGGGGGATCAGTACGAGCAGTACTTC
few,TRBV2,NA,TRBJ2-3,CAIQGKGDPNTDTQYF,TGTGCCATTCAAGGAAAGGGGGATCCTAACACAGATACGCAGTATTTT
NA,TRBV7-2,NA,TRBJ1-5,CASSSGGRIFRAPQHF,TGTGCCAGCAGCTCGGGCGGACGGATCTTTCGGGCGCCCCAGCATTTT
NA,TRBV20-1,TRBD1,TRBJ1-6,CSASGTGYSPLHF,TGCAGTGCCTCCGGGACAGGGTACTCACCCCTCCACTTT
many,TRBV5-4,NA,TRBJ1-1,CASSSNTEAFF,TGTGCCAGCAGCTCCAACACTGAAGCTTTCTTT
NA,TRBV23-1,TRBD1,TRBJ2-5,CASSQRAGGSETQYF,TGCGCCAGCAGTCAGAGGGCAGGGGGCTCGGAGACCCAGTACTTC
NA,TRBV20-1,NA,TRBJ2-5,CSAPDISETQYF,TGCAGTGCTCCGGATATCTCGGAGACCCAGTACTTC
NA,TRBV12-3/TRBV12-4,NA,TRBJ2-5,CASSLSGTRWETQYF,TGTGCCAGCAGTTTATCTGGGACACGTTGGGAGACCCAGTACTTC
few,TRBV28,NA,TRBJ2-5,CASSSAGDLSTETQYF,TGTGCCAGCAGTTCCGCCGGGGATCTATCAACAGAGACCCAGTACTTC
NA,TRBV7-8,TRBD1,TRBJ2-7,CASSLGDRALYEQYF,TGTGCCAGCAGCTTAGGGGACAGGGCTTTGTACGAGCAGTACTTC
NA,TRBV10-3,NA,TRBJ1-1,CAIRTVNTEAFF,TGTGCCATCAGGACAGTGAACACTGAAGCTTTCTTT
NA,TRBV10-3,TRBD2,TRBJ2-5,CAISEKRGGVAETQYF,TGTGCCATCAGTGAGAAGCGGGGGGGTGTGGCGGAGACCCAGTACTTC
few,TRBV29-1,TRBD2,TRBJ2-3,CSVEGWTSGDTQYF,TGCAGCGTTGAAGGCTGGACTAGCGGAGATACGCAGTATTTT
few,TRBV6-5,TRBD1,TRBJ1-1,CASSYSRTGLTEAFF,TGTGCCAGCAGTTACTCTAGGACAGGGCTGACTGAAGCTTTCTTT
NA,TRBV24-1,NA,TRBJ1-1,CATLNLQGAFF,TGTGCCACCCTAAATCTGCAGGGAGCTTTCTTT
NA,TRBV6-5,TRBD1,TRBJ1-6,CASSYSQYRGGSYNSPLHF,TGTGCCAGCAGTTACTCGCAGTACAGGGGAGGCTCCTATAATTCACCCCTCCACTTT
NA,TRBV9,NA,TRBJ1-6,CASSGPGSSPLHF,TGTGCCAGCAGCGGACCAGGCAGTTCACCCCTCCACTTT
NA,TRBV4-1,NA,TRBJ1-2,CASSQDALGLSYGYTF,TGCGCCAGCAGCCAAGATGCGTTAGGGTTAAGCTATGGCTACACCTTC
NA,TRBV18,NA,TRBJ2-7,CASSPVPGSVNEQYF,TGTGCCAGCTCACCGGTCCCAGGGTCCGTGAACGAGCAGTACTTC
few,TRBV7-9,TRBD1,TRBJ1-1,CASSSRTGSNTEAFF,TGTGCCAGCAGCTCCCGGACAGGGTCGAACACTGAAGCTTTCTTT
few,TRBV7-2,TRBD2,TRBJ2-1,CASSLAVHSGGTYNEQFF,TGTGCCAGCAGCTTAGCCGTTCACAGCGGGGGAACATACAATGAGCAGTTCTTC
NA,TRBV20-1,NA,TRBJ2-5,CSASGTLPQETQYF,TGCAGTGCTAGTGGGACTCTTCCACAGGAGACCCAGTACTTC
few,TRBV4-3,NA,TRBJ2-3,CASSQAVVGEADTQYF,TGCGCCAGCAGCCAAGCGGTGGTGGGGGAGGCAGATACGCAGTATTTT
NA,TRBV20-1,TRBD1,TRBJ2-1,CSARRRDRSSYNEQFF,TGCAGTGCTAGACGCCGGGACAGAAGCTCCTACAATGAGCAGTTCTTC
many,TRBV29-1,NA,TRBJ1-1,CSVVGAGNTEAFF,TGCAGCGTTGTAGGGGCTGGGAACACTGAAGCTTTCTTT
NA,TRBV4-2,NA,TRBJ1-1,CASSQPPADEAFF,TGTGCCAGCAGCCAACCCCCGGCGGATGAAGCTTTCTTT
few,TRBV27,NA,TRBJ1-2,CASSSHLRGGGNYGYTF,TGTGCCAGCAGTTCCCACCTGAGGGGAGGTGGTAACTATGGCTACACCTTC
NA,TRBV30,NA,TRBJ2-5,CAWSVQVQETQYF,TGTGCCTGGAGTGTACAGGTGCAAGAGACCCAGTACTTC
many,TRBV3-1,TRBD2,TRBJ2-7,CASSHSEGLAGLAQYF,TGTGCCAGCAGCCACTCCGAGGGACTAGCGGGGTTGGCGCAGTACTTC
few,TRBV10-3,TRBD1,TRBJ2-7,CAIRADRVGEQYF,TGTGCCATCAGAGCCGACAGGGTCGGCGAGCAGTACTTC
NA,TRBV9,TRBD1,TRBJ2-3,CASSPPPGGYTDTQYF,TGTGCCAGCAGCCCACCCCCAGGGGGCTACACAGATACGCAGTATTTT
NA,TRBV24-1,NA,TRBJ2-3,CATSVPGGLIDTQYF,TGTGCCACCAGTGTCCCCGGGGGGCTTATAGATACGCAGTATTTT
NA,TRBV7-9,NA,TRBJ2-3,CASSLRSEDTQYF,TGTGCCAGCAGCCTAAGGAGCGAGGATACGCAGTATTTT
few,TRBV27,TRBD2,TRBJ2-1,CASSFSLAGYNEQFF,TGTGCCAGCAGTTTTAGTCTAGCGGGGTACAATGAGCAGTTCTTC
NA,TRBV29-1,NA,TRBJ1-1,CSVEGRFGTEAFF,TGCAGCGTTGAAGGGCGATTTGGAACTGAAGCTTTCTTT
NA,TRBV3-1,NA,TRBJ1-4,CASSHPTITNEKLFF,TGTGCCAGCAGCCATCCGACAATAACTAATGAAAAACTGTTTTTT
few,TRBV15,NA,TRBJ1-2,CATSNRANYYGYTF,TGTGCCACCAGCAACAGGGCCAACTACTATGGCTACACCTTC
few,TRBV20-1,TRBD2,TRBJ2-3,CSARGGLGKDTQYF,TGCAGTGCTAGAGGGGGACTAGGGAAAGATACGCAGTATTTT
NA,TRBV12-3/TRBV12-4,TRBD1,TRBJ2-5,CASSLARTGGAETQYF,TGTGCCAGCAGTTTAGCAAGGACAGGGGGCGCTGAGACCCAGTACTTC
NA,TRBV4-1,NA,TRBJ2-2,CASSPRPQMTVPPGELFF,TGCGCCAGCAGCCCCCGGCCCCAAATGACAGTTCCACCCGGGGAGCTGTTTTTT
few,TRBV7-9,NA,TRBJ1-4,CASGPVHGKLFF,TGTGCCAGCGGACCCGTACACGGAAAACTGTTTTTT
few,TRBV20-1,NA,TRBJ1-1,CSARGERGRTEAFF,TGCAGTGCTAGAGGGGAGAGGGGTAGGACTGAAGCTTTCTTT
many,TRBV18,TRBD1,TRBJ2-1,CASSLTGAINEQFF,TGTGCCAGCTCACTGACAGGGGCCATCAATGAGCAGTTCTTC
many,TRBV29-1,TRBD1,TRBJ2-1,CSVSTGDEQFF,TGCAGCGTTTCTACAGGGGATGAGCAGTTCTTC
NA,TRBV7-2,NA,TRBJ2-4,CASSLPDLVGSKNIQYF,TGTGCCAGCAGCTTGCCTGATCTCGTGGGCTCCAAAAACATTCAGTACTTC